Shown below are 6 T cell receptor beta chains from a single sample sequenced in a study of regulatory T cells in long-lasting Graves disease. The sample's time point: persistent/refractory GD, antithyroid drugs over 5 years with positive TRAb. TCR sequences were obtained from RNA taken from PBMCs. The authors built TCR beta libraries using iRepertoire HTBI primers and Arm-PCR of CDR3 regions. TCRdb passed the multiplex PCR reads through MiXCR, listing each CDR3 protein once. The sample records about 660,000 distinct CDR3 sequences, approximately 29% being singletons. This material consisted of peripheral blood mononuclear cells (PBMCs), taken when the disease was refractory, from a patient treated with antithyroid drugs. These TCRs come from a female donor with Graves disease.

CDR3: CATSRRTGTGGTEAFF. The CDR3 DNA sequence: TGTGCCACCAGCAGACGCACCGGGACAGGGGGCACTGAAGCTTTCTTT. V gene TRBV15 combines with J gene TRBJ1-1, with 11 nucleotides matching TRBD1. Germline CDR1 and CDR2: LNHNV and YYDKDF (reference sequence). Trimming removed 2 bases from V and 4 bases from J; junction bases left unmatched: 6. CDR3 size: 16 residues. The variable domain in full, with the rest retrieved from reference TRBV15 and TRBJ1-1, is DAMVIQNPRYQVTQFGKPVTLSCSQTLNHNVMYWYQQKSSQAPKLLFHYYDKDFNNEADTPDNFQSRRPNTSFCFLDIRSPGLGDTAMYLCATSRRTGTGGTEAFFGQGTRLTVV.

The rearrangement links TRBV29-1 to TRBJ2-5; TRBD1 matches 8 bases. Germline CDR1 is SQVTM and CDR2 is ANQGSEA. Trimming removed 8 bases from V and 2 bases from J; junction bases left unmatched: 7. The CDR3 contains 13 residues. The CDR3 is CSTRTGLQETQYF. CDR3 nucleotide sequence: TGCAGCACTCGGACAGGGCTACAAGAGACCCAGTACTTC.

The gene calls are TRBV19 and TRBJ1-1; 10 bases are shared with TRBD1. From germline, CDR1 is LNHDA and CDR2 SQIVND (reference sequence). Trimming took 8 bases from V and 6 from J; bases not matched to a gene: 12. The CDR3 is made up of 15 amino acids. CDR3 protein: CASGRQGARYAEAFF. CDR3 in DNA: TGTGCCAGTGGCCGACAGGGGGCGAGATACGCTGAAGCTTTCTTT.

This clonotype has a handful of counts. This sequence joins TRBV6-5 and TRBJ2-7; 9 bases match TRBD1. V dropped 4 bases and J dropped 7; count of bases not matched to a gene: 8. The CDR3 sequence is 14 residues long. Germline CDR1 reads MNHEY; CDR2 reads SVGAGI. This chain's CDR3 is CASSSGQGYTEQYF. The DNA of the CDR3 is TGTGCCAGCAGTTCAGGACAGGGGTATACGGAGCAGTACTTC.

This chain connects TRBV19 to TRBJ1-5; 8 bases are shared with TRBD1. With 3 bases clipped from V and 5 bases from J, the junction kept 12 bases outside the gene matches. This CDR3 contains 17 residues. Looked up from germline, CDR1 is LNHDA and CDR2 is SQIVND (reference sequence). The CDR3 sequence is CASSIQGARGIDQPQHF. In DNA, the CDR3 is TGTGCCAGTAGTATCCAGGGGGCAAGGGGAATTGATCAGCCCCAGCATTTT.

The chain employs TRBV6-1 and TRBJ1-1; a weak D match, TRBD1 (5 bases). From germline, CDR1 is MNHNS and CDR2 SASEGT. This CDR3 region has 12 residues. Trimming removed 5 bases from V and 9 bases from J, with 13 bases in between. The CDR3 here is CASSRRGFQAFF. The DNA of the CDR3 is TGTGCCAGCAGTCGCCGGGGGTTCCAAGCTTTCTTT.